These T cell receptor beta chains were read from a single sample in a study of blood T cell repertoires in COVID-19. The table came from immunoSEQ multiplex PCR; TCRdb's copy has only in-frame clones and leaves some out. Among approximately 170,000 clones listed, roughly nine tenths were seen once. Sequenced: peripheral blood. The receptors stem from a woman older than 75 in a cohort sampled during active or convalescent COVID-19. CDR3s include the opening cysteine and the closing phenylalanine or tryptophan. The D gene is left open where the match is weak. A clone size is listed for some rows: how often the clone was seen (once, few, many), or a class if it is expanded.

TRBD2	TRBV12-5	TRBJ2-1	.	TGTGCTAGTAGAGGGGAAGAGGGAGGGCCGTACAATGAGCAGTTCTTC	CASRGEEGGPYNEQFF
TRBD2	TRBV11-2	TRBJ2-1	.	TGTGCCAGCAGCGCCCGGGGGCTAGCGGGAGGGAGCTCCTACAATGAGCAGTTCTTC	CASSARGLAGGSSYNEQFF
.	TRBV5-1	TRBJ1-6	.	TGCGCCAGCAGCGCTGGGGCGACAGTTCCGTCACCCCTCCACTTT	CASSAGATVPSPLHF
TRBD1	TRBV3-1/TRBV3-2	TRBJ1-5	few	TGTGCCAGCAGCCGGGGACAGGGTAACAATCAGCCCCAGCATTTT	CASSRGQGNNQPQHF
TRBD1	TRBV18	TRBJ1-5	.	TGTGCCAGCTCAAGGGACAGGGTGGGCGGTCAGCCCCAGCATTTT	CASSRDRVGGQPQHF
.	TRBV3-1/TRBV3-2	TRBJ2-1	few	TGTGCCAGCAGCCAAGGGAGGGAGAAGCAGTTCTTC	CASSQGREKQFF
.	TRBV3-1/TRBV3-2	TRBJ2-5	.	TGTGCCAGCAGCTCCGGACTAACACAAGAGACCCAGTACTTC	CASSSGLTQETQYF
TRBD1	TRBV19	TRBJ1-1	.	TGTGCCAGTACGACAGGGCGGACTGAAGCTTTCTTT	CASTTGRTEAFF
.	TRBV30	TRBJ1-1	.	TGTGCCTGGAGTCGCCCCCGCGGCATGAACACTGAAGCTTTCTTT	CAWSRPRGMNTEAFF
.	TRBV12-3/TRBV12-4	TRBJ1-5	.	TGTGCCAGCACCAAAGGGGGTAATCAGCCCCAGCATTTT	CASTKGGNQPQHF
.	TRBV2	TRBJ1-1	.	TGTGCCAGCAGTCAGGGCGCCGTGGGGAACACTGAAGCTTTCTTT	CASSQGAVGNTEAFF
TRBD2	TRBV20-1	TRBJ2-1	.	TGCAGCGGGGACTATTACAATGAGCAGTTCTTC	CSGDYYNEQFF
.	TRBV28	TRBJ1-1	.	TGTGCCAGCAGTTCTCATCCCGGGGATGTCACTGAAGCTTTCTTT	CASSSHPGDVTEAFF
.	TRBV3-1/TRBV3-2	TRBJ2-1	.	TGTGCCAGCAGCCAAGGTATTAAGCAGTTCTTC	CASSQGIKQFF
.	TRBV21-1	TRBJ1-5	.	TGTGCCAGCAGCAAAGGTGACAGGGTCGGTCAGCCCCAGCATTTT	CASSKGDRVGQPQHF
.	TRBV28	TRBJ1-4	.	TGTGCCAGCAGTCCAGGGGAGATTGCGAGGGAAAAACTGTTTTTT	CASSPGEIAREKLFF
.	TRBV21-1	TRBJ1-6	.	TGTGCCAGCAGCAAAGACGGGACAGGGGTCTCACCCCTCCACTTT	CASSKDGTGVSPLHF